This T cell receptor beta chain was retrieved from a study of blood T cell repertoires in COVID-19. TCRdb keeps only in-frame clones here, not all; method: immunoSEQ multiplex PCR. Of about 27,000 clones in the sample, roughly nine tenths are singletons; the top ten hold roughly a sixth. Germline values: CDR1 SGHNT, CDR2 YYREEE (reference sequence). The CDR3 has 16 amino acids. J gave up 1 base and V 4 bases, and 2 bases lay outside the gene matches. The sequence came from a human donor with active COVID-19. The donor label of this sample is uncertain. The rearrangement joins TRBV5-4 to TRBJ2-5; 15 bases map to TRBD2. Sequenced input: peripheral blood. CDR3 coding DNA: TGTGCCAGCAGCGTGGGACTAGCGGGGGGCCAAGAGACCCAGTACTTC. Residues: CASSVGLAGGQETQYF. The full variable domain, completed using reference TRBV5-4 and TRBJ2-5, is ETGVTQSPTHLIKTRGQQVTLRCSSQSGHNTVSWYQQALGQGPQFIFQYYREEENGRGNFPPRFSGLQFPNYSSELNVNALELDDSALYLCASSVGLAGGQETQYFGPGTRLLVL.